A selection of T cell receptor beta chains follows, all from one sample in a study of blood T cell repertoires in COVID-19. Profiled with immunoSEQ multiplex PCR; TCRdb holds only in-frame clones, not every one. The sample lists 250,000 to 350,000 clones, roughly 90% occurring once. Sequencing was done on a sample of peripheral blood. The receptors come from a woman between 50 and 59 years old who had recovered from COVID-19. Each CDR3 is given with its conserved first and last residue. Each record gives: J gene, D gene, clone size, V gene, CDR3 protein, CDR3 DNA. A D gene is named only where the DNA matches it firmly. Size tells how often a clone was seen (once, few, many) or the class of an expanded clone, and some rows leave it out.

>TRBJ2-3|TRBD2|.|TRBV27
CASSQTSGSTDTQYF
TGTGCCAGCAGTCAGACTAGCGGGAGCACAGATACGCAGTATTTT
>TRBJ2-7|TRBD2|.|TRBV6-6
CASSYRTSGPYEQYF
TGTGCCAGCAGTTACCGGACTAGCGGTCCCTACGAGCAGTACTTC
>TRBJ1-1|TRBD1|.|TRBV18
CASSSLSGYRGNTEAFF
TGTGCCAGCTCATCTCTGTCGGGATACAGGGGGAACACTGAAGCTTTCTTT
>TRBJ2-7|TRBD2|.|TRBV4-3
CASSPSGREHYEQYF
TGCGCCAGCAGCCCCTCGGGGAGGGAACATTACGAGCAGTACTTC
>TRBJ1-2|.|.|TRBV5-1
CASSQGGGAVWGYTF
TGCGCCAGCAGCCAAGGCGGGGGCGCCGTGTGGGGCTACACCTTC
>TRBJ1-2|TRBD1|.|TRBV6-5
CASRRDRVDGYTF
TGTGCCAGCAGGCGGGACAGGGTCGATGGCTACACCTTC
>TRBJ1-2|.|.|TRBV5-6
CASSLGGVGGIYGYTF
TGTGCCAGCAGCTTGGGGGGTGTGGGAGGCATCTATGGCTACACCTTC
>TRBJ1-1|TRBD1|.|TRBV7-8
CASSLGGQGRLAFF
TGTGCCAGCAGCTTAGGGGGACAGGGACGGTTGGCTTTCTTT
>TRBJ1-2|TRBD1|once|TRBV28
CASSFSGTVLYGYTF
TGTGCCAGCAGTTTCTCCGGGACAGTCCTGTATGGCTACACCTTC
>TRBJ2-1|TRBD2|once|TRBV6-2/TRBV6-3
CASSLTSGRPSSYNEQFF
TGTGCCAGCAGTCTGACTAGCGGGAGGCCTAGCTCCTACAATGAGCAGTTCTTC
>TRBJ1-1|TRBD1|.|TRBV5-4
CASSPARGRRNTEAFF
TGTGCCAGCAGCCCGGCCAGGGGGCGTCGGAACACTGAAGCTTTCTTT
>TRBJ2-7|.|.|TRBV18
CASSPPGTSYEQYF
TGTGCCAGCTCACCACCGGGCACCTCCTACGAGCAGTACTTC
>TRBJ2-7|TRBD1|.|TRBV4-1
CASSQYRGSKIDYEQYF
TGCGCCAGCAGCCAATACAGGGGGTCTAAAATCGACTACGAGCAGTACTTC
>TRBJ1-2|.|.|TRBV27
CASSFVGARYGYTF
TGTGCCAGCAGTTTTGTTGGAGCTCGGTATGGCTACACCTTC
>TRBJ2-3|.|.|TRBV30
CAWSVRRGTDTQYF
TGTGCCTGGAGTGTACGTCGGGGGACAGATACGCAGTATTTT
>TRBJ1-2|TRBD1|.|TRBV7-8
CASSLWTGVNYGYTF
TGTGCCAGCAGCTTATGGACAGGGGTGAACTATGGCTACACCTTC
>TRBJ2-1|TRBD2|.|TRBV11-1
CASSLVRGSSYNEQFF
TGTGCCAGCAGCTTAGTGCGGGGGAGCTCCTACAATGAGCAGTTCTTC
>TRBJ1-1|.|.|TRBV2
CASREYREWAAFF
TGTGCCAGCAGGGAGTACAGGGAATGGGCAGCTTTCTTT
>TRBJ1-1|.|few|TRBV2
CASSEALGTKAFF
TGTGCCAGCAGTGAAGCGCTGGGGACTAAAGCTTTCTTT
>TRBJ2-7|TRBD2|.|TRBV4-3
CASSQDGRGGYEQYF
TGCGCCAGCAGCCAAGATGGGCGGGGGGGTTACGAGCAGTACTTC
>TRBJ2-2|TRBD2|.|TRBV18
CASSRGTSGTGELFF
TGTGCCAGCTCACGGGGGACTAGCGGGACCGGGGAGCTGTTTTTT
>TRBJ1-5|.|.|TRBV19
CASRHRVGNQPQHF
TGTGCCAGTAGGCACAGGGTAGGCAATCAGCCCCAGCATTTT